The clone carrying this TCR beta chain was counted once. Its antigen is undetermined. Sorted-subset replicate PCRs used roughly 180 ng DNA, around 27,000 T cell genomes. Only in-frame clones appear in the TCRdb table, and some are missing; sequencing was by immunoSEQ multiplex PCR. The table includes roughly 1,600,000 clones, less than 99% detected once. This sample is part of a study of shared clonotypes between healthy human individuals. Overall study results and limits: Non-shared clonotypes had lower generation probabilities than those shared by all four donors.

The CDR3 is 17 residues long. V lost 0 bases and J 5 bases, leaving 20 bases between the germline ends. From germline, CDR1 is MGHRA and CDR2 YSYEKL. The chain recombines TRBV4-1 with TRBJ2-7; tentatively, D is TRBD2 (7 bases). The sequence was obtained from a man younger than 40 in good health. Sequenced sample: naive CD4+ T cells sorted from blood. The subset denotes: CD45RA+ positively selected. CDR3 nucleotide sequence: TGCGCCAGCAGCCAAGACGGGGGCGGGAGCCCTACCCACGAGCAGTACTTC. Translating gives CASSQDGGGSPTHEQYF.